This is a list of T cell receptor beta chains from one sample in a study of T cells expressing NK-cell markers. TCRdb reprocessed the 5' RACE reads and stores each CDR3 protein as one record, lacking DNA. The table lists 300,000 to 500,000 distinct CDR3 sequences. Sequencing input: blood T cells: a sorted CD56 or NKG2C T cell subset, CD4+ or CD8+ T cells, or bulk PBMC T cells (not recorded which). All receptors come from a woman between 50 and 59 years old in good health. CDR3s include the opening cysteine and the closing phenylalanine or tryptophan. Fields, in order: J gene, V gene, CDR3 protein.

j_gene: TRBJ1-1; v_gene: TRBV6-5; CDR3aa: CASSGGTVQSEAFF
j_gene: TRBJ1-1; v_gene: TRBV24-1; CDR3aa: CATSGQGYTEAFF
j_gene: TRBJ1-5; v_gene: TRBV18; CDR3aa: CASSPYRSPQPQHF
j_gene: TRBJ2-2; v_gene: TRBV5-1; CDR3aa: CASSSTGLRDTGELFF
j_gene: TRBJ2-2; v_gene: TRBV5-1; CDR3aa: CASSPGQGFHGELFF
j_gene: TRBJ2-3; v_gene: TRBV7-9; CDR3aa: CASLGSSSDTQYF
j_gene: TRBJ2-4; v_gene: TRBV5-1; CDR3aa: CASSQPRGFGKNIQYF
j_gene: TRBJ2-2; v_gene: TRBV4-1; CDR3aa: CASSHASGLANTGELFF
j_gene: TRBJ1-1; v_gene: TRBV12-3/TRBV12-4; CDR3aa: CASSLGTGAGPTEAFF
j_gene: TRBJ2-1; v_gene: TRBV29-1; CDR3aa: CSVVASGRSSSYNEQFF
j_gene: TRBJ2-7; v_gene: TRBV20-1; CDR3aa: CSAKPVGRSPYEQYF